This T cell receptor beta chain was captured in a study of technical replicates of blood from several donors. This CDR3 has 15 amino acids. Germline CDR1 and CDR2: ENHRY and SYGVKD. The V segment lost 3 bases and the J segment 2 bases; nucleotides outside the gene matches: 5. This clone was counted once. Only in-frame clones appear in the TCRdb table, and some are missing; sequencing was by immunoSEQ multiplex PCR. The sample contains tens of thousands of clones, 95% to 98% of which appear only once. The material sequenced was T cells isolated from PBMCs. This receptor was identified in a human donor in good health. The rearrangement joins TRBV10-3 to TRBJ2-7, with 9 positions matching TRBD1. CDR3 protein: CAISDTGTGTYEQYF. In DNA form, the CDR3 reads TGTGCCATCAGTGACACCGGGACAGGGACCTACGAGCAGTACTTC.